Shown below are 2 T cell receptor beta chains from a single sample sequenced in a study of blood T cell repertoires in COVID-19. Measured with immunoSEQ multiplex PCR; TCRdb has only the in-frame clones, and not every one. The sample consists of tens of thousands of clones, roughly 90% of them appearing once. The sequenced sample consisted of peripheral blood. These receptor sequences come from a human donor in a cohort sampled during active COVID-19.

The CDR3 protein is CAWNQRTTSGYGYTF. For the CDR3, the DNA is TGTGCCTGGAACCAAAGGACAACCTCGGGCTATGGCTACACCTTC. The chain uses TRBV30 and TRBJ1-2, with D perhaps matching TRBD1 (5 bases). The germline V and J ends were trimmed by 4 bases and 4 bases, with 19 bases remaining between them. Germline values: CDR1 GTSNPN, CDR2 SVGIG (reference sequence). This CDR3 is 15 amino acids long.

This clone was seen only once. This chain connects TRBV9 to TRBJ1-4; D remains ambiguous. CDR3 length: 17 residues. V was shortened by 4 bases and J by 2 bases, with 18 bases between the two germline ends. Germline assignment: CDR1 SGDLS and CDR2 YYNGEE. CDR3 DNA sequence: TGTGCCAGCAGCCCAAGCGGAACCTACTACACTAATGAAAAACTGTTTTTT. Its translation: CASSPSGTYYTNEKLFF. The full variable domain, with the rest looked up from reference TRBV9 and TRBJ1-4, is DSGVTQTPKHLITATGQRVTLRCSPRSGDLSVYWYQQSLDQGLQFLIQYYNGEERAKGNILERFSAQQFPDLHSELNLSSLELGDSALYFCASSPSGTYYTNEKLFFGSGTQLSVL.